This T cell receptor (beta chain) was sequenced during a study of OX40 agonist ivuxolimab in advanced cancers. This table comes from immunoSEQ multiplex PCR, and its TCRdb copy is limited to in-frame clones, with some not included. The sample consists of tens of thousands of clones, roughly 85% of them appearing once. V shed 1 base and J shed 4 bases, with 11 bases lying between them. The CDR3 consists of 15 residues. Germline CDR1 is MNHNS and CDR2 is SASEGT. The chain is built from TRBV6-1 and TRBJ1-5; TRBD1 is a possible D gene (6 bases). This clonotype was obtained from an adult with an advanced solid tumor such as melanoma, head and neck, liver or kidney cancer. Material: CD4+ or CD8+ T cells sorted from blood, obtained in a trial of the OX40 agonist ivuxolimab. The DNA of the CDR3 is TGTGCCAGCAGTGAAGGGGGGGGCGCTAATCAGCCCCAGCATTTT. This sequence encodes CASSEGGGANQPQHF.